This T cell receptor (beta chain) stems from a study of OX40 agonist ivuxolimab in advanced cancers. Study-level points and caveats: Circulating CD4+ and CD8+ T cells showed clonal expansion by week 6 at 0.1 to 3.0 mg/kg. Certain nonresponders likewise exhibited a low normalized T-cell clonal expansion. The expanded peripheral T cells' antigen specificity was not determined.

Sequencing used immunoSEQ multiplex PCR; TCRdb keeps in-frame clones, though not all of them. Of under 85,000 clones in the sample, about 94% were seen once. Germline CDR1 is SGDLS and CDR2 is YYNGEE. This CDR3 spans 15 amino acids. With V trimmed by 4 bases and J by 2 bases, 5 bases remained unmatched. This clone was detected only once. What it binds is not known. The input for sequencing was CD4+ or CD8+ T cells sorted from blood, taken in a trial of the OX40 agonist ivuxolimab. The TCR originated in an adult with an advanced solid tumor such as melanoma, head and neck, liver or kidney cancer. This chain uses TRBV9 with TRBJ1-5; 8 nucleotides agree with TRBD1. CDR3 region: CASSPTGGGNQPQHF. The CDR3 DNA sequence: TGTGCCAGCAGCCCTACAGGGGGTGGCAATCAGCCCCAGCATTTT.